This T cell receptor (beta chain) came from a study of T-cell memory formation after mild COVID-19. On the study more broadly: The two donors had largely donor-specific TCR clusters.

V was trimmed by 5 bases and J by 4 bases, leaving 18 bases between them. Germline V lookup: CDR1 DFQATT, CDR2 SNEGSKA (reference sequence). The CDR3 totals 15 residues. TCRdb re-called the 5' RACE reads through MiXCR, storing one row per CDR3 protein. The sample comprises 180,000 or so distinct CDR3 sequences, 11% of which are singletons, and 3.5% to 4% rests with the top ten. There are a few counts of this clonotype. Its cognate antigen is unknown. Study-level points and caveats: CD4+ bias marked clones expanding day 15 to 37, unlike balanced contracting clones. The appearance of some responding clones in pre-infection memory suggested that cross-reactive memory joined.

The TCR sequence derives from a man between 18 and 29 years old who had mild COVID-19 (a few samples of this study predate the infection). Cell type and time point are not known. The gene calls are TRBV20-1 and TRBJ1-5; D is ambiguous. Sequenced input: PBMCs or a T cell subset sorted from them (not recorded which). The CDR3 reads CSAEAGAGGNQPQHF. The CDR3, as DNA: TGCAGTGCTGAGGCGGGAGCGGGCGGGAATCAGCCCCAGCATTTT.